This T cell receptor (beta chain) appears in the sequencing data of a study of control samples from healthy donors and cancer patients. TCRdb's copy holds only in-frame clones and misses some; the assay was immunoSEQ multiplex PCR. This sample carries around 250,000 clones, roughly 87% of them seen once, and the ten largest clones take 10% to 15%. Only a few counts were recorded for this clone. The CDR3 covers 13 residues. V lost 3 bases to trimming and J lost 6 bases; unmatched junction nucleotides: 4. Germline V CDR1 and CDR2: LGHDT, YNNKEL (reference sequence). Sequencing was performed on PBMCs. The chain is built from TRBV3-1 (or the pseudogene TRBV3-2) and TRBJ1-1; 7 nucleotides line up with TRBD1. The TCR was taken from a woman in her sixties or seventies with lung cancer. As DNA, the CDR3 is TGTGCCAGCAGCCAGAGACAGGGTGCTGAAGCTTTCTTT. Residues: CASSQRQGAEAFF.